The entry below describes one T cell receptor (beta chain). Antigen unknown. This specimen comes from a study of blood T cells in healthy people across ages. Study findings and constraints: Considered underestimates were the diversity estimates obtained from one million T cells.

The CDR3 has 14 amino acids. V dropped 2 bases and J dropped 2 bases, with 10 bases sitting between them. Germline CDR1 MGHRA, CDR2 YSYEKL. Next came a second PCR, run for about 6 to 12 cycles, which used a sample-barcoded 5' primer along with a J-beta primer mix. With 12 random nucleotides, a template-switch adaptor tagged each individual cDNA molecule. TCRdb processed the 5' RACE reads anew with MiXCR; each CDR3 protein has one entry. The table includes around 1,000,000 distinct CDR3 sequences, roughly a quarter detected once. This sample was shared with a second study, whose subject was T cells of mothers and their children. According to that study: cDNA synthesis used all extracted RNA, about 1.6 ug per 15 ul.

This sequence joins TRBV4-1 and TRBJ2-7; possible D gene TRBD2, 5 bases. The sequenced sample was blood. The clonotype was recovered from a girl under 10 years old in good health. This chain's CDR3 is CASSQRPGTYEQYF. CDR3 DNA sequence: TGCGCCAGCAGCCAACGCCCGGGGACCTACGAGCAGTACTTC.